This TCR beta chain stems from a study of cytomegalovirus exposure and HLA in healthy donors. PCR employed 60 Vbeta and 13 Jbeta primers. Some clones are missing from TCRdb's copy, which holds only in-frame ones; the method was immunoSEQ multiplex PCR. The sample contains around 120,000 clones, about 81% of which appear only once. V lost 6 bases and J lost 6; bases outside the gene matches: 6. The CDR3 has 13 amino acids. Germline V gives CDR1 KGHSH, CDR2 LQKENI. The sequencing sample was made of PBMCs. The clonotype originates from a woman in her forties in good health and CMV-seropositive. The chain couples TRBV18 to TRBJ2-7; 9 bases are a match to TRBD1. CDR3 nucleotide sequence: TGTGCCAGCTCCCGGGACAGGGCATCCGAGCAGTACTTC. Translated, it gives CASSRDRASEQYF.